The entry below gives a single T cell receptor beta chain sequence along with its context. Its antigen is unidentified. Clones were read by immunoSEQ multiplex PCR, and TCRdb kept only the in-frame ones, dropping some. The sample shows around 21,000 clones, around 83% of them seen only once. This sample stems from a study of OX40 agonist ivuxolimab in advanced cancers. Study-wide background: An agonistic human IgG2 monoclonal antibody against OX40 (CD134) was given. Intravenous ivuxolimab at 0.01 to 10 mg/kg was given to patients every 2 weeks.

Study-level points and caveats: Among the lowest levels of clonal expansion were found in partial responders at 0.1-3.0 mg/kg.

Germline trimming cut 3 bases from V and 12 bases from J; bases unmatched to any gene: 4. The CDR3 length is 11 residues. Germline lookup yields CDR1 SGHRS and CDR2 YFSETQ. The chain recombines TRBV5-1 with TRBJ1-1, with TRBD1 matching over 8 bases. The material was CD4+ or CD8+ T cells sorted from blood, obtained in a trial of the OX40 agonist ivuxolimab. The source of this sequence is an adult with an advanced solid tumor such as melanoma, head and neck, liver or kidney cancer. The CDR3 here is CASSSDRGPFF. The CDR3 DNA reads as TGCGCCAGCAGCTCCGACAGGGGTCCTTTCTTT. Together with reference TRBV5-1 and TRBJ1-1, the CDR3 gives the full variable domain: KAGVTQTPRYLIKTRGQQVTLSCSPISGHRSVSWYQQTPGQGLQFLFEYFSETQRNKGNFPGRFSGRQFSNSRSEMNVSTLELGDSALYLCASSSDRGPFFGQGTRLTVV.